This T cell receptor (beta chain) was observed in a study of T cell responses to AZD1222 COVID-19 vaccine. Generated by immunoSEQ multiplex PCR, the TCRdb table keeps only in-frame clones and is missing some. Of 150,000 to 200,000 clones in the sample, 90% to 95% were seen once. CDR3 length equals 12 residues. Germline lookup yields CDR1 LNHDA and CDR2 SQIVND (reference sequence). Trimming took off 5 bases at V and 6 bases at J, with 11 bases between the two ends. The rearrangement uses TRBV19 and TRBJ2-7, with a weak D call TRBD2 (6 bases). This clonotype was sampled from an adult in good health. The source material was peripheral blood, sampled on day 0 of AZD1222 vaccination. CDR3 loop: CASSQSGPEQYF. Written as DNA, the CDR3 is TGTGCCAGTAGTCAGAGCGGGCCCGAGCAGTACTTC.